What follows is one T cell receptor (beta chain) and its context. The data originate from a study of blood T cell repertoires in COVID-19. Study in general: Acute and convalescent COVID-19 specimens originated in the United States, Italy and Spain.

CDR1 is SGHNT, CDR2 YYREEE, per germline (reference sequence). V lost 5 bases and J lost 7; bases outside the gene matches: 4. The CDR3 spans 13 residues. The method was immunoSEQ multiplex PCR; TCRdb's version includes in-frame clones alone and lacks a portion of them. The table includes around 120,000 clones, roughly 79% detected once. Sequencing used peripheral blood. This chain links TRBV5-4 with TRBJ2-1; 9 bases align to TRBD2. This clonotype was sampled from an older man with acute or convalescent COVID-19. The CDR3 DNA follows: TGTGCCAGCAGTCTAGCGGGGTGGAATGAGCAGTTCTTC. This gives the protein CASSLAGWNEQFF.